Listed below are T cell receptor beta chains from one sample, sequenced in a study of blood T cells in healthy people across ages. MiXCR was run by TCRdb on the 5' RACE reads, yielding one entry per CDR3 protein. The table shows 1.2 million to 1.5 million distinct CDR3 sequences, with 55% to 75% occurring only once. The sample consisted of blood. These receptors were obtained from a man aged 18 to 30 in good health. The CDR3 runs from the conserved cysteine through the conserved F or W. The D gene is left open where the match is weak. Where a row states a size, it is once, few, many or the class of an expanded clone; other rows omit it.

V gene: TRBV29-1
CDR3 length: 15
D gene: TRBD1
clone size: -
J gene: TRBJ2-2
CDR3 protein: CSVRSGTVNTGELFF
CDR3 DNA: TGCAGCGTGAGGTCCGGGACAGTAAACACCGGGGAGCTGTTTTTT

V gene: TRBV28
CDR3 length: 12
D gene: -
clone size: -
J gene: TRBJ1-5
CDR3 protein: CASSPVWQPQHF
CDR3 DNA: TGTGCCAGCAGTCCGGTCTGGCAGCCCCAGCATTTT

V gene: TRBV6-1
CDR3 length: 15
D gene: -
clone size: -
J gene: TRBJ2-1
CDR3 protein: CASSARGEVGNEQFF
CDR3 DNA: TGTGCCAGCAGTGCGCGGGGAGAGGTGGGCAATGAGCAGTTCTTC

V gene: TRBV6-2/TRBV6-3
CDR3 length: 13
D gene: -
clone size: -
J gene: TRBJ2-7
CDR3 protein: CASRGVVNDEQYF
CDR3 DNA: TGTGCCAGCAGGGGGGTTGTGAACGACGAGCAGTACTTC

V gene: TRBV27
CDR3 length: 18
D gene: TRBD2
clone size: -
J gene: TRBJ2-2
CDR3 protein: CASSSGLAGGRNTGELFF
CDR3 DNA: TGTGCCAGCAGTTCGGGACTAGCGGGGGGCCGGAACACCGGGGAGCTGTTTTTT

V gene: TRBV4-3
CDR3 length: 15
D gene: TRBD1
clone size: once
J gene: TRBJ2-7
CDR3 protein: CASSQDLRGSNEQYF
CDR3 DNA: TGCGCCAGCAGCCAAGATCTCAGGGGGAGCAACGAGCAGTACTTC

V gene: TRBV5-5
CDR3 length: 14
D gene: -
clone size: -
J gene: TRBJ2-7
CDR3 protein: CASSLFESSYEQYF
CDR3 DNA: TGTGCCAGCAGCTTGTTCGAATCTTCCTACGAGCAGTACTTC

V gene: TRBV5-6
CDR3 length: 18
D gene: TRBD2
clone size: -
J gene: TRBJ2-3
CDR3 protein: CASSLVNVGLAGGDTQYF
CDR3 DNA: TGTGCCAGCAGCTTGGTGAATGTGGGACTAGCGGGAGGAGATACGCAGTATTTT

V gene: TRBV28
CDR3 length: 15
D gene: TRBD2
clone size: few
J gene: TRBJ2-1
CDR3 protein: CASSPTSGGSDEQFF
CDR3 DNA: TGTGCCAGCAGTCCCACTAGCGGGGGGAGCGATGAGCAGTTCTTC

V gene: TRBV6-1
CDR3 length: 12
D gene: -
clone size: -
J gene: TRBJ1-2
CDR3 protein: CASRGYNYGYTF
CDR3 DNA: TGTGCCAGCAGGGGGTATAACTATGGCTACACCTTC

V gene: TRBV29-1
CDR3 length: 13
D gene: TRBD1
clone size: -
J gene: TRBJ2-7
CDR3 protein: CSVTGTAYNEQYF
CDR3 DNA: TGCAGCGTAACCGGGACAGCCTACAATGAGCAGTACTTC

V gene: TRBV4-1
CDR3 length: 14
D gene: -
clone size: -
J gene: TRBJ2-7
CDR3 protein: CASSQTWVNYEQYF
CDR3 DNA: TGCGCCAGCAGCCAGACATGGGTGAACTACGAGCAGTACTTC

V gene: TRBV25-1
CDR3 length: 16
D gene: -
clone size: few
J gene: TRBJ2-5
CDR3 protein: CASSEYYGGAKETQYF
CDR3 DNA: TGTGCCAGCAGTGAATATTATGGGGGGGCGAAGGAGACCCAGTACTTC

V gene: TRBV12-3/TRBV12-4
CDR3 length: 14
D gene: TRBD1
clone size: few
J gene: TRBJ1-1
CDR3 protein: CASSQGQVNTEAFF
CDR3 DNA: TGTGCCAGCAGTCAGGGACAGGTGAACACTGAAGCTTTCTTT

V gene: TRBV4-1
CDR3 length: 18
D gene: -
clone size: -
J gene: TRBJ2-5
CDR3 protein: CASSQVPLENRFQETQYF
CDR3 DNA: TGCGCCAGCAGCCAAGTTCCCTTAGAAAACAGGTTCCAAGAGACCCAGTACTTC

V gene: TRBV4-3
CDR3 length: 14
D gene: TRBD1
clone size: -
J gene: TRBJ1-2
CDR3 protein: CASSQEWDRYGYTF
CDR3 DNA: TGCGCCAGCAGCCAAGAATGGGACAGATATGGCTACACCTTC

V gene: TRBV6-4
CDR3 length: 16
D gene: -
clone size: -
J gene: TRBJ1-5
CDR3 protein: CASITGHYVFGQPQHF
CDR3 DNA: TGTGCCAGCATAACGGGACATTACGTGTTCGGTCAGCCCCAGCATTTT

V gene: TRBV4-3
CDR3 length: 15
D gene: -
clone size: -
J gene: TRBJ2-7
CDR3 protein: CASSQEKEVTYEQYF
CDR3 DNA: TGCGCCAGCAGCCAAGAGAAGGAGGTGACCTACGAGCAGTACTTC

V gene: TRBV9
CDR3 length: 16
D gene: TRBD2
clone size: -
J gene: TRBJ2-1
CDR3 protein: CASSVKGSGRPNEQFF
CDR3 DNA: TGTGCCAGCAGCGTAAAGGGTAGCGGGAGGCCTAATGAGCAGTTCTTC

V gene: TRBV6-4
CDR3 length: 15
D gene: -
clone size: few
J gene: TRBJ2-3
CDR3 protein: CASSVAGAPTDTQYF
CDR3 DNA: TGTGCCAGCAGTGTCGCGGGGGCCCCCACAGATACGCAGTATTTT

V gene: TRBV27
CDR3 length: 11
D gene: -
clone size: -
J gene: TRBJ2-1
CDR3 protein: CASGGAYEQFF
CDR3 DNA: TGTGCCAGCGGGGGGGCGTATGAGCAGTTCTTC

V gene: TRBV3-1
CDR3 length: 15
D gene: TRBD2
clone size: -
J gene: TRBJ2-1
CDR3 protein: CASSAGILNNNEQFF
CDR3 DNA: TGCGCCAGCTCAGCGGGAATCTTAAATAACAATGAGCAGTTCTTC

V gene: TRBV6-5
CDR3 length: 13
D gene: TRBD1
clone size: once
J gene: TRBJ2-1
CDR3 protein: CASSLGQGGYQFF
CDR3 DNA: TGTGCCAGCAGTCTCGGACAGGGTGGGTATCAGTTCTTC

V gene: TRBV4-1
CDR3 length: 17
D gene: -
clone size: few
J gene: TRBJ1-2
CDR3 protein: CASSHPFFGRQTYGYTF
CDR3 DNA: TGCGCCAGCAGCCACCCTTTTTTCGGGCGACAGACCTATGGCTACACCTTC

V gene: TRBV2
CDR3 length: 12
D gene: -
clone size: -
J gene: TRBJ2-5
CDR3 protein: CASTFTGETQYF
CDR3 DNA: TGTGCCAGCACCTTTACCGGGGAGACCCAGTACTTC

V gene: TRBV12-3/TRBV12-4
CDR3 length: 14
D gene: -
clone size: -
J gene: TRBJ1-6
CDR3 protein: CASADSSYNSPLHF
CDR3 DNA: TGTGCCAGCGCTGACAGCTCCTATAATTCACCCCTCCACTTT

V gene: TRBV7-2
CDR3 length: 16
D gene: TRBD2
clone size: once
J gene: TRBJ2-1
CDR3 protein: CASSLLAGAPYNEQFF
CDR3 DNA: TGTGCCAGCAGCTTACTAGCGGGAGCCCCCTACAATGAGCAGTTCTTC

V gene: TRBV30
CDR3 length: 14
D gene: TRBD2
clone size: -
J gene: TRBJ2-1
CDR3 protein: CAWSDGTRGDEQFF
CDR3 DNA: TGTGCCTGGAGTGACGGGACTAGGGGCGATGAGCAGTTCTTC

V gene: TRBV20-1
CDR3 length: 12
D gene: TRBD1
clone size: few
J gene: TRBJ2-7
CDR3 protein: CSARQGAGEQYF
CDR3 DNA: TGCAGTGCTAGACAGGGGGCGGGGGAGCAGTACTTC

V gene: TRBV6-1
CDR3 length: 13
D gene: -
clone size: -
J gene: TRBJ1-2
CDR3 protein: CASNADNGYGYTF
CDR3 DNA: TGTGCCAGCAATGCGGACAACGGCTATGGCTACACCTTC

V gene: TRBV7-2
CDR3 length: 14
D gene: -
clone size: -
J gene: TRBJ2-7
CDR3 protein: CASSLSAISYEQYF
CDR3 DNA: TGTGCCAGCAGCCTAAGCGCCATTTCCTACGAGCAGTACTTC

V gene: TRBV29-1
CDR3 length: 13
D gene: -
clone size: -
J gene: TRBJ2-3
CDR3 protein: CSVGSSPTDTQYF
CDR3 DNA: TGCAGCGTTGGTTCCTCCCCCACAGATACGCAGTATTTT

V gene: TRBV15
CDR3 length: 15
D gene: TRBD1
clone size: few
J gene: TRBJ1-4
CDR3 protein: CATSMTGGANEKLFF
CDR3 DNA: TGTGCCACCAGCATGACAGGGGGTGCTAATGAAAAACTGTTTTTT

V gene: TRBV5-6
CDR3 length: 17
D gene: TRBD2
clone size: -
J gene: TRBJ2-1
CDR3 protein: CASSNRDRLAGGSEQFF
CDR3 DNA: TGTGCCAGCAGCAATAGAGATAGACTAGCGGGAGGTAGTGAGCAGTTCTTC

V gene: TRBV29-1
CDR3 length: 13
D gene: -
clone size: -
J gene: TRBJ2-1
CDR3 protein: CSVEPKGNYEQFF
CDR3 DNA: TGCAGCGTTGAGCCCAAGGGGAACTATGAGCAGTTCTTC

V gene: TRBV27
CDR3 length: 10
D gene: -
clone size: -
J gene: TRBJ2-3
CDR3 protein: CARARDTQYF
CDR3 DNA: TGTGCCAGAGCCCGGGATACGCAGTATTTT

V gene: TRBV5-1
CDR3 length: 15
D gene: TRBD1
clone size: -
J gene: TRBJ2-3
CDR3 protein: CASSLGDRLTDTQYF
CDR3 DNA: TGCGCCAGCAGCTTGGGGGACAGGCTCACAGATACGCAGTATTTT

V gene: TRBV6-2/TRBV6-3
CDR3 length: 15
D gene: -
clone size: few
J gene: TRBJ1-1
CDR3 protein: CASSGRLLGDTEAFF
CDR3 DNA: TGTGCCAGCAGCGGACGCCTATTAGGAGACACTGAAGCTTTCTTT

V gene: TRBV7-9
CDR3 length: 15
D gene: TRBD2
clone size: -
J gene: TRBJ2-3
CDR3 protein: CASSPRGGVSDTQYF
CDR3 DNA: TGCGCCAGCAGCCCCCGGGGGGGAGTTTCAGATACGCAGTATTTT

V gene: TRBV20-1
CDR3 length: 15
D gene: -
clone size: -
J gene: TRBJ2-5
CDR3 protein: CSARKRGWYQETQYF
CDR3 DNA: TGCAGTGCTAGAAAACGGGGATGGTACCAAGAGACCCAGTACTTC

V gene: TRBV27
CDR3 length: 16
D gene: TRBD1
clone size: -
J gene: TRBJ2-7
CDR3 protein: CASSTSRTGSTYEQYF
CDR3 DNA: TGTGCCAGCAGCACTAGCCGGACAGGGAGCACCTACGAGCAGTACTTC

V gene: TRBV2
CDR3 length: 14
D gene: -
clone size: -
J gene: TRBJ1-1
CDR3 protein: CASIAITENTEAFF
CDR3 DNA: TGTGCCAGCATCGCGATCACGGAGAACACTGAAGCTTTCTTT

V gene: TRBV27
CDR3 length: 17
D gene: TRBD2
clone size: -
J gene: TRBJ2-3
CDR3 protein: CASSLFFGGFSTDTQYF
CDR3 DNA: TGTGCCAGCAGTTTATTCTTCGGGGGGTTTAGCACAGATACGCAGTATTTT

V gene: TRBV11-2
CDR3 length: 14
D gene: TRBD2
clone size: once
J gene: TRBJ2-4
CDR3 protein: CASGQPGTSGRQYF
CDR3 DNA: TGTGCCAGCGGCCAGCCCGGGACTAGCGGGAGACAGTACTTC

V gene: TRBV7-8
CDR3 length: 13
D gene: -
clone size: -
J gene: TRBJ2-1
CDR3 protein: CVSSTRTGNEQFF
CDR3 DNA: TGTGTCAGCAGCACACGGACGGGCAATGAGCAGTTCTTC

V gene: TRBV27
CDR3 length: 14
D gene: TRBD2
clone size: -
J gene: TRBJ2-1
CDR3 protein: CASNPRGGYDEQFF
CDR3 DNA: TGTGCCAGCAATCCTCGGGGGGGTTACGATGAGCAGTTCTTC

V gene: TRBV12-3/TRBV12-4
CDR3 length: 15
D gene: TRBD2
clone size: -
J gene: TRBJ2-1
CDR3 protein: CASSLREFGWNEQFF
CDR3 DNA: TGTGCCAGCAGCTTGCGGGAGTTTGGTTGGAATGAGCAGTTCTTC

V gene: TRBV2
CDR3 length: 14
D gene: TRBD2
clone size: -
J gene: TRBJ2-1
CDR3 protein: CASRPGLADDEQFF
CDR3 DNA: TGTGCCAGCAGGCCGGGACTAGCGGACGATGAGCAGTTCTTC

V gene: TRBV6-6
CDR3 length: 15
D gene: TRBD1
clone size: few
J gene: TRBJ1-2
CDR3 protein: CASSYSGTGTYGYTF
CDR3 DNA: TGTGCCAGCAGTTACTCCGGGACAGGAACCTATGGCTACACCTTC

V gene: TRBV6-2/TRBV6-3
CDR3 length: 14
D gene: -
clone size: -
J gene: TRBJ2-4
CDR3 protein: CASTLTGSKNIQYF
CDR3 DNA: TGTGCCAGCACCCTAACAGGGTCCAAAAACATTCAGTACTTC

V gene: TRBV20-1
CDR3 length: 16
D gene: -
clone size: once
J gene: TRBJ1-5
CDR3 protein: CSARVGGTDSNQPQHF
CDR3 DNA: TGCAGTGCTAGAGTAGGGGGTACGGATAGCAATCAGCCCCAGCATTTT

V gene: TRBV6-2/TRBV6-3
CDR3 length: 14
D gene: -
clone size: -
J gene: TRBJ2-5
CDR3 protein: CASSHTRGIETQYF
CDR3 DNA: TGTGCCAGCAGTCATACACGAGGCATAGAGACTCAGTACTTC